This T cell receptor beta chain comes out of a study of T cells after yellow fever vaccination. UMIs and a universal primer site were added when TCR cDNA was made by 5'RACE template switching. TCRdb re-analysed the 5' RACE reads in MiXCR, keeping a single row per CDR3 protein. The data contain 110,000 to 150,000 distinct CDR3 sequences, 6.6% of them singletons. Broader study findings: Weaker, the secondary response peaked sooner, at day 5 versus 15.

Germline assignment: CDR1 DFQATT and CDR2 SNEGSKA (reference sequence). The CDR3 runs 14 residues. The ends were cut back, 2 bases at V and 3 bases at J, with 10 bases in the middle. In this sample, this clonotype turned up many times. Its matching antigen is unknown. The chain links TRBV20-1 to TRBJ2-2; D is possibly TRBD2 (5 bases). This clonotype was sampled from a man younger than 45 who received the YFV17D yellow fever vaccine. The source was CD4+ T cells sorted from PBMCs, collected 10 days after the yellow fever booster vaccination. In DNA form, the CDR3 reads TGCAGTGCTAGACGCCGGGGAGACACCGGGGAGCTGTTTTTT. Translating it yields CSARRRGDTGELFF.